This TCR beta chain appears in the sequencing data of a study of CXCR3-negative and CXCR3-positive naive CD8 T cells. Study-wide context: With about 1.5 +/- 0.3 million reads per library, the TRB reads numbered around 140 million in total.

Every individual CD8+ T cell subset underwent sorting in triplicate at around 300,000 cells apiece. Germline values: CDR1 MDHEN, CDR2 SYDVKM. The CDR3 extends over 17 amino acids. As for this clonotype: Antigen: not known.

Study-level findings and limits: More hydrophobic TRB CDR3s occurred in CXCR3-positive than in CXCR3-negative naive cells. CD5 surface expression was similar among naive subsets, and TCR strength was estimated by inference from TRB CDR3 properties. Both naive subsets, CXCR3-negative and CXCR3-positive, displayed similar TRBV-TRBJ usage, unlike memory cells.

Via 5' RACE with UMI labels, TRB cDNA libraries were prepared. TCRdb re-called the 5' RACE reads and catalogs CDR3 proteins one per entry, DNA excluded. This repertoire comprises about 85,000 distinct CDR3 sequences; its ten largest clones make up less than 0.85%. The source is a human donor in good health. Some clones in this sample may be carry-over from other donors' samples. The V gene is TRBV28, the J gene TRBJ2-1; the TCRdb D gene call, TRBD2, has no DNA to confirm it. Source material: naive CXCR3+ CD8+ T cells from blood. Subset defined: CD45RO-CCR7+CD27+CD95- naive CD8+ T cells expressing CXCR3 (TNR3+). CDR3 sequence: CASSFRGGLAGVDEQFF.